The 29 T cell receptor beta chains in this list originate from one sample, sequenced in a study of cytomegalovirus exposure and HLA in healthy donors. The assay was immunoSEQ multiplex PCR, and TCRdb's table has in-frame clones only and misses some. The profile shows 200,000 or so clones, over 65% of them singletons. Sequencing was carried out using PBMCs. The receptors come from a man aged 18 to 29 in good health and CMV-seropositive.

The rearrangement links TRBV5-1 to TRBJ2-7; no firm D call. V gave up 4 bases and J gave up 3 bases, with 14 bases separating them. Per germline, CDR1 SGHRS and CDR2 YFSETQ. The CDR3 covers 14 residues. This CDR3 reads CASSPLKTNYEQYF. The CDR3 bases are TGCGCCAGCAGCCCACTCAAGACAAACTACGAGCAGTACTTC.

This chain links TRBV28 with TRBJ1-5, with a tentative D call TRBD1 (5 bases). CDR1 is MDHEN and CDR2 is SYDVKM in the germline V gene. V lost 7 bases and J 1 base, leaving 11 bases between the germline ends. The length of the CDR3 is 14 residues. CDR3 loop: CASNPDSSNQPQHF. The DNA for the CDR3 is TGTGCCAGCAATCCCGACAGCAGCAATCAGCCCCAGCATTTT.

The chain links TRBV6-1 to TRBJ2-7; 7 bases are a match to TRBD2. V lost 7 bases to trimming and J lost 2 bases; unmatched junction nucleotides: 11. The CDR3 covers 15 residues. Germline-derived CDR1 and CDR2 are MNHNS and SASEGT. The DNA of the CDR3 is TGTGCCAGCACCTTGGGAGCGGGACCTACCTACGAGCAGTACTTC. Residues: CASTLGAGPTYEQYF.

This clone was detected only once. The chain combines TRBV13 with TRBJ2-7, with D possibly being TRBD1 (6 bases). The CDR3 is made up of 17 amino acids. CDR1 is PRHDT, CDR2 FYEKMQ, per germline (reference sequence). Trimming cost V 5 bases and J 0 bases, with 20 bases left between them. The CDR3 protein is CASSPKRGQGSSYEQYF. The CDR3 region has the DNA TGTGCCAGCAGCCCCAAGCGTGGGCAGGGGAGCTCCTACGAGCAGTACTTC.

In nucleotides, the CDR3 is TGTGCCAGCAGCTTACAGGGGAGGAACACTGAAGCTTTCTTT. As protein: CASSLQGRNTEAFF. The J gene is TRBJ1-1, the V gene TRBV5-4; 7 bases line up with TRBD1. From germline, CDR1 is SGHNT and CDR2 YYREEE (reference sequence). There are 14 residues in the CDR3. Trimming took 2 bases from V and 1 from J; bases not matched to a gene: 2.

The chain has TRBV4-1 and TRBJ2-7; no reliable D call. V lost 1 base, J lost 6 bases, and 10 bases lay in between. In germline, CDR1 is MGHRA, CDR2 YSYEKL. The CDR3 sequence is 13 residues long. The CDR3 nucleotides are TGCGCCAGCAGCCAAGGAGTATTAGTCGAGCAGTACTTC. Encoded protein: CASSQGVLVEQYF.

As DNA, the CDR3 is TGTGCCAGCAGTTTAAAGTTCCAGGGGGTGGCCGAGCAGTACTTC. This gives the protein CASSLKFQGVAEQYF. J is TRBJ2-7 and V is TRBV28; 7 nucleotides match TRBD1. Germline V gene data show CDR1 as MDHEN and CDR2 as SYDVKM. The CDR3 is 15 residues long. Trimming removed 2 bases from V and 6 bases from J; junction bases left unmatched: 10.

This sequence joins TRBV7-3 and TRBJ2-3; the match to TRBD1 covers 9 bases. V dropped 5 bases and J dropped 4; count of bases not matched to a gene: 7. Looked up from germline, CDR1 is SGHTA and CDR2 is FQGTGA. This CDR3 is 15 amino acids long. The CDR3 reads CASSPGTGISDTQYF. CDR3 sequence (DNA): TGTGCCAGCAGCCCGGGGACAGGGATATCAGATACGCAGTATTTT.

This clone turned up a few times. V and J are TRBV7-9 and TRBJ1-2, with D maybe TRBD1 (6 bases). Looked up from germline, CDR1 is SEHNR and CDR2 is FQNEAQ (reference sequence). Trimming removed 6 bases from V and 2 bases from J, with 16 bases in between. The CDR3 is made up of 15 amino acids. The CDR3 loop is CASRSKTGTNYGYTF. CDR3 coding DNA: TGTGCCAGCAGATCCAAAACAGGGACGAACTATGGCTACACCTTC.

The chain uses TRBV28 and TRBJ2-1; the D gene is possibly TRBD2 (6 bases). V lost 6 bases to trimming and J lost 5 bases, with 17 bases between them. The CDR3 is 15 residues long. CDR1 and CDR2 from the germline V gene are MDHEN and SYDVKM. CDR3 region: CASRNSGTDNNEQFF. For the CDR3, the DNA is TGTGCCAGCAGAAACTCCGGGACTGACAACAATGAGCAGTTCTTC.

The rearrangement links TRBV9 to TRBJ1-1, with unresolved D. This CDR3 has 14 amino acids. Germline V CDR1 and CDR2: SGDLS, YYNGEE. The ends were cut back, 0 bases at V and 3 bases at J, with 9 bases in the middle. The CDR3 reads CASSVGPADTEAFF. CDR3 bases: TGTGCCAGCAGCGTAGGGCCAGCGGACACTGAAGCTTTCTTT.

The chain links TRBV9 to TRBJ1-2; 7 nucleotides match TRBD1. V dropped 0 bases and J dropped 4; count of bases not matched to a gene: 3. The CDR3 contains 14 residues. Germline assignment: CDR1 SGDLS and CDR2 YYNGEE. Here the CDR3 DNA reads TGTGCCAGCAGCGTAGACAGGGGCCTCTATGGCTACACCTTC. As protein: CASSVDRGLYGYTF.

This sequence joins TRBV27 and TRBJ2-7; D might be TRBD1 (6 bases). The CDR3 sequence is 14 residues long. V lost 3 bases, J lost 3 bases, and 12 bases lay in between. Germline assignment: CDR1 MNHEY and CDR2 SMNVEV (reference sequence). The CDR3 here is CASSFRDKGYEQYF. The DNA for the CDR3 is TGTGCCAGCAGTTTCCGGGACAAAGGCTACGAGCAGTACTTC.

The V gene is TRBV7-9, the J gene TRBJ2-5; no firm D call. Trimming shortened V by 4 bases and J by 7 bases, and 10 bases separated the two germline ends. Looked up from germline, CDR1 is SEHNR and CDR2 is FQNEAQ (reference sequence). The CDR3 spans 12 residues. The CDR3 here is CASSYPSGTQYF. In DNA, the CDR3 is TGTGCCAGCAGCTACCCCTCAGGGACCCAGTACTTC.

In its sample, this clone was seen once. The CDR3 reads CASSVGQERRYTF. For the CDR3, the DNA is TGTGCCAGCAGTGTTGGACAGGAAAGGCGCTACACCTTC. V gene TRBV2 combines with J gene TRBJ1-2; TRBD1 matches 7 bases. Germline assignment: CDR1 SNHLY and CDR2 FYNNEI. The CDR3 spans 13 residues. J lost 9 bases, V lost 4 bases, and 8 bases had no gene match.

In this sample, this clone turned up a few times. The CDR3 nucleotides read TGTGCCTGGAGTGTACGGACAGGGGGCTTCTCCTACGAGCAGTACTTC. It specifies CAWSVRTGGFSYEQYF. V and J are TRBV30 and TRBJ2-7, with 11 positions matching TRBD1. CDR1 is GTSNPN, CDR2 SVGIG, per germline (reference sequence). The CDR3 runs 16 residues. J was trimmed by 0 bases and V by 0 bases; bases with no gene match: 4. Together with reference TRBV30 and TRBJ2-7, the CDR3 gives the full variable domain: SQTIHQWPATLVQPVGSPLSLECTVEGTSNPNLYWYRQAAGRGLQLLFYSVGIGQISSEVPQNLSASRPQDRQFILSSKKLLLSDSGFYLCAWSVRTGGFSYEQYFGPGTRLTVT.

The V gene is TRBV27, the J gene TRBJ2-3, with 11 bases lining up with TRBD2. The CDR3 is 19 amino acids. Germline values: CDR1 MNHEY, CDR2 SMNVEV (reference sequence). Trimming cost V 9 bases and J 3 bases; bases outside gene matches: 20. CDR3 nucleotide sequence: TGTGCCAGTCGGCCGACGTGGCTAGCGGGAGGAGGTGGGACAGATACGCAGTATTTT. It translates to CASRPTWLAGGGGTDTQYF.

The chain recombines TRBV19 with TRBJ2-7, with 7 nucleotides matching TRBD2. The CDR3 contains 16 residues. The V gene's germline CDR1 is LNHDA and CDR2 SQIVND (reference sequence). Unmatched junction bases numbered 9, after V lost 1 base and J lost 3 bases. In DNA, the CDR3 is TGTGCCAGTAGTATAGGCAGGGCGGGGGTTGTCTACGAGCAGTACTTC. Translated, it gives CASSIGRAGVVYEQYF.

The V gene is TRBV11-3, the J gene TRBJ2-1; unclear D gene. The CDR3 loop spans 12 amino acids. The V end lost 3 bases, the J end lost 7 bases, and 7 bases lay between the germline ends. Germline V gene lookup returns CDR1 SGHNT and CDR2 YENEEA. CDR3 amino acids: CASSFTGNEQFF. DNA for the CDR3: TGTGCCAGCAGCTTCACCGGGAATGAGCAGTTCTTC.

CDR3: CASSSGFSNQPQHF. The CDR3 DNA sequence: TGCGCCAGCAGCTCGGGATTTAGCAATCAGCCCCAGCATTTT. The chain links TRBV5-1 to TRBJ1-5, with D unclear. The CDR3 contains 14 residues. Trimming removed 3 bases from V and 0 bases from J, with 7 bases in between. Germline V lookup: CDR1 SGHRS, CDR2 YFSETQ.

This clone was seen repeatedly, ten times or more. The V call is TRBV6-1, the J call TRBJ2-5; TRBD2 aligns across 9 bases. This CDR3 is built from 15 residues. Germline CDR1 is MNHNS and CDR2 is SASEGT. V shed 1 base and J 2 bases; nucleotides not matched to a gene: 2. The CDR3 coding sequence is TGTGCCAGCAGTGAAGTTGCGGGAGGGCAAGAGACCCAGTACTTC. Its translation: CASSEVAGGQETQYF.

The genes are TRBV27 and TRBJ1-5, with TRBD1 matching 7 bases. Germline V gene data show CDR1 as MNHEY and CDR2 as SMNVEV (reference sequence). This CDR3 comprises 15 residues. V shed 5 bases, J shed 3 bases, and the junction held 7 bases outside the gene matches. CDR3 region: CASSRSGGLNQPQHF. In nucleotides, the CDR3 is TGTGCCAGCAGTCGTTCAGGGGGGCTCAATCAGCCCCAGCATTTT.

This clone was seen only a few times. This chain uses TRBV7-9 with TRBJ2-3; possible D gene TRBD2, 5 bases. CDR1 is SEHNR, CDR2 FQNEAQ, per germline (reference sequence). This CDR3 contains 15 residues. Trimming stripped 5 bases from V and 0 bases from J, with 12 bases between. In DNA form, the CDR3 reads TGTGCCAGCAGCGTAGGGAGTCCTAGCACAGATACGCAGTATTTT. It translates to CASSVGSPSTDTQYF.

The V and J genes are TRBV9 and TRBJ2-1, with D perhaps matching TRBD2 (6 bases). V lost 3 bases, J lost 5 bases, and 18 bases lay in between. The CDR3 extends over 16 amino acids. Germline lookup yields CDR1 SGDLS and CDR2 YYNGEE. In nucleotides, the CDR3 is TGTGCCAGCAGCGGGAGGGACCAGGGTTTGAACAATGAGCAGTTCTTC. This codes for CASSGRDQGLNNEQFF.

This clone was observed a handful of times. The chain recombines TRBV5-1 with TRBJ2-7; no definite D call. CDR1 and CDR2 from the germline V gene are SGHRS and YFSETQ. The CDR3 length is 15 residues. Trimming left V 0 bases short and J 3 bases short, with 13 bases between. CDR3 sequence reads: CASSLANSHFYEQYF. The CDR3 bases are TGCGCCAGCAGCTTGGCCAACAGCCATTTCTACGAGCAGTACTTC.

The chain couples TRBV28 to TRBJ1-2; 7 nucleotides align to TRBD1. Germline lookup yields CDR1 MDHEN and CDR2 SYDVKM. J was trimmed by 7 bases and V by 8 bases; bases with no gene match: 7. The CDR3 spans 12 residues. The CDR3 loop reads CASASGGRGYTF. The CDR3 region has the DNA TGTGCCAGCGCGTCAGGGGGTCGTGGCTACACCTTC.

V is TRBV9 and J is TRBJ2-3; 14 bases map to TRBD2. V shed 3 bases and J 6 bases; nucleotides not matched to a gene: 3. CDR3 length: 15 amino acids. Germline V gives CDR1 SGDLS, CDR2 YYNGEE. The CDR3 loop reads CASSGGLAGVDTQYF. In DNA form, the CDR3 reads TGTGCCAGCAGCGGGGGACTAGCGGGAGTGGATACGCAGTATTTT.

This chain uses TRBV27 with TRBJ2-1, with TRBD1 matching over 7 bases. The V gene end was trimmed by 5 bases and the J gene end by 5 bases; junction bases not matched to a gene: 6. Looked up from germline, CDR1 is MNHEY and CDR2 is SMNVEV (reference sequence). CDR3 length: 14 amino acids. Here the CDR3 reads CASSVTRGHNEQFF. CDR3 bases: TGTGCCAGCAGTGTCACTAGGGGGCACAATGAGCAGTTCTTC.

The chain carries TRBV7-2 and TRBJ2-7, with 10 positions matching TRBD2. The length of the CDR3 is 16 residues. Germline-derived CDR1 and CDR2 are SGHTA and FQGNSA. V lost 1 base, J lost 9 bases, and 12 bases stayed unmatched. The CDR3 sequence: CASSLGGSGRELGQYF. The CDR3 DNA sequence: TGTGCCAGCAGCTTAGGGGGGAGCGGGAGGGAACTGGGGCAGTACTTC.